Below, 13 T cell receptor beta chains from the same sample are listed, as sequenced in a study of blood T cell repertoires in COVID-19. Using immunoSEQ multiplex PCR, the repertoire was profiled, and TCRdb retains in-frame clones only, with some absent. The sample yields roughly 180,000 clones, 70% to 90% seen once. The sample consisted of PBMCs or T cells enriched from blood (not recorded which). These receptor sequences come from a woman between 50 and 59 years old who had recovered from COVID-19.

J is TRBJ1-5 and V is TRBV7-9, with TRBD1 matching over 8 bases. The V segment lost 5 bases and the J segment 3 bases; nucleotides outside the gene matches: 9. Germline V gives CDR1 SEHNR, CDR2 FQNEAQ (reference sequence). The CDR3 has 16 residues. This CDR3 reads CASSRTGSELNQPQHF. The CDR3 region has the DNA TGTGCCAGCAGCCGGACAGGGAGCGAACTCAATCAGCCCCAGCATTTT.

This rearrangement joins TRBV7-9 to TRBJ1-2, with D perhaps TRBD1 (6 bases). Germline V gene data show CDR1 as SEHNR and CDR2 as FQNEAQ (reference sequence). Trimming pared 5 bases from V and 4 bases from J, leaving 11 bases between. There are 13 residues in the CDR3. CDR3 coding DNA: TGTGCCAGCAGCCGACAGGACTCCTATGGCTACACCTTC. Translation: CASSRQDSYGYTF.

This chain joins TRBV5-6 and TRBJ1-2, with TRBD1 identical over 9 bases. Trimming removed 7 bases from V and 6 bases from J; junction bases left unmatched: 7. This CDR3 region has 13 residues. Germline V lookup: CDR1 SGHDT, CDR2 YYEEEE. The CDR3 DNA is TGTGCCAGCGGGATAACAGGGGGCAATGGCTACACCTTC. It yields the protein CASGITGGNGYTF.

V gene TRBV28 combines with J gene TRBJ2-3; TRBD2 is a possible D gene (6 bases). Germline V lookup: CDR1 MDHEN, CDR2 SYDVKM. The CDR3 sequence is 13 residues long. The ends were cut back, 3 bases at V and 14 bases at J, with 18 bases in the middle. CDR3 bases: TGTGCCAGCAGTTTCTCGTCTAGCGTTGAGGGGTATTTT. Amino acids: CASSFSSSVEGYF. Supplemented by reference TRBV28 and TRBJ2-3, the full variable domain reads DVKVTQSSRYLVKRTGEKVFLECVQDMDHENMFWYRQDPGLGLRLIYFSYDVKMKEKGDIPEGYSVSREKKERFSLILESASTNQTSMYLCASSFSSSVEGYFGPGTRLTVL.

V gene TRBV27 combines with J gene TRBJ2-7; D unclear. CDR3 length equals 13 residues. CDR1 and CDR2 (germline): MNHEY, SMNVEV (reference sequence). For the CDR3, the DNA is TGTTCCCCCCAGGAACTCGTAACGTACGAGCAGTACGTC. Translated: CSPQELVTYEQYV.

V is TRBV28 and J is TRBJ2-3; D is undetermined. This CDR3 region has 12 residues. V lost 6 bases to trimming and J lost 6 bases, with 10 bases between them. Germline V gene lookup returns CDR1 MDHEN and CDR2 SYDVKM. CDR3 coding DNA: TGTGCCAGCAGCCCCTCTCTGGATACGCAGTATTTT. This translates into CASSPSLDTQYF.

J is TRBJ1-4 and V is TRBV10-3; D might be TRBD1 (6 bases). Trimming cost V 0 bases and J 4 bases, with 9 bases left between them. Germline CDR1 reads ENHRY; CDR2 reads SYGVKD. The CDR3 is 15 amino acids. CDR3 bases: TGTGCCATCAGTGAGTCGAACAGGGATAATGAAAAACTGTTTTTT. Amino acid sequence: CAISESNRDNEKLFF.

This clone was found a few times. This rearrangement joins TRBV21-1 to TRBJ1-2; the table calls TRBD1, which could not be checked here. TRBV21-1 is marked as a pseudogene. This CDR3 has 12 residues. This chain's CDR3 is CAVTGGYLGYTF. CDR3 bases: TGTGCCGTTACAGGGGGCTATCTTGGCTACACCTTC.

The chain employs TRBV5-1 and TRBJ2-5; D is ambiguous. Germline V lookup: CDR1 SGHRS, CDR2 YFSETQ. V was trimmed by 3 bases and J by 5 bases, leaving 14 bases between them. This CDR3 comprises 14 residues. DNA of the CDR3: TGCGCCAGCAGCTACCTTAGCCGCGCGGAGACCCAGTACTTC. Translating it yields CASSYLSRAETQYF.

The CDR3 nucleotides are TGTGCCAGCAGCTTAGGACAGGCCTGGCTGCACGTC. Amino acid sequence: CASSLGQAWLHV. V usage is TRBV7-8 and J usage is TRBJ2-7; TRBD1 might be the D (6 bases). The CDR3 has 12 amino acids. Germline loops: CDR1 SGHVS, CDR2 FQNEAQ.

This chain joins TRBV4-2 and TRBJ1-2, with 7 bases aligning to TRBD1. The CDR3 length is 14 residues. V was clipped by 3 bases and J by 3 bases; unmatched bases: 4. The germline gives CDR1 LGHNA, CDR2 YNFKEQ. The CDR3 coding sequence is TGTGCCAGCAGCCAGGCCGACAGGGACTATGGCTACACCTTC. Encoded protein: CASSQADRDYGYTF.

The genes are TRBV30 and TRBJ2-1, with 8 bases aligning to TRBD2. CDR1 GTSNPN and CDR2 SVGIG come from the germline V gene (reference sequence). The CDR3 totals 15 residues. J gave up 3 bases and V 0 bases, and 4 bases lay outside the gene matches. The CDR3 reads CAWSVLAGGYNEQFF. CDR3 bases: TGTGCCTGGAGTGTACTGGCGGGGGGCTACAATGAGCAGTTCTTC.

The CDR3 reads CASSFSGTVNYGYTF. CDR3 coding DNA: TGTGCCAGCAGTTTCTCCGGGACAGTTAACTATGGCTACACCTTC. V and J are TRBV6-5 and TRBJ1-2, with 7 bases lining up with TRBD1. CDR3 length equals 15 residues. Germline V gene data show CDR1 as MNHEY and CDR2 as SVGAGI. Unmatched junction bases numbered 6, after V lost 4 bases and J lost 1 base.